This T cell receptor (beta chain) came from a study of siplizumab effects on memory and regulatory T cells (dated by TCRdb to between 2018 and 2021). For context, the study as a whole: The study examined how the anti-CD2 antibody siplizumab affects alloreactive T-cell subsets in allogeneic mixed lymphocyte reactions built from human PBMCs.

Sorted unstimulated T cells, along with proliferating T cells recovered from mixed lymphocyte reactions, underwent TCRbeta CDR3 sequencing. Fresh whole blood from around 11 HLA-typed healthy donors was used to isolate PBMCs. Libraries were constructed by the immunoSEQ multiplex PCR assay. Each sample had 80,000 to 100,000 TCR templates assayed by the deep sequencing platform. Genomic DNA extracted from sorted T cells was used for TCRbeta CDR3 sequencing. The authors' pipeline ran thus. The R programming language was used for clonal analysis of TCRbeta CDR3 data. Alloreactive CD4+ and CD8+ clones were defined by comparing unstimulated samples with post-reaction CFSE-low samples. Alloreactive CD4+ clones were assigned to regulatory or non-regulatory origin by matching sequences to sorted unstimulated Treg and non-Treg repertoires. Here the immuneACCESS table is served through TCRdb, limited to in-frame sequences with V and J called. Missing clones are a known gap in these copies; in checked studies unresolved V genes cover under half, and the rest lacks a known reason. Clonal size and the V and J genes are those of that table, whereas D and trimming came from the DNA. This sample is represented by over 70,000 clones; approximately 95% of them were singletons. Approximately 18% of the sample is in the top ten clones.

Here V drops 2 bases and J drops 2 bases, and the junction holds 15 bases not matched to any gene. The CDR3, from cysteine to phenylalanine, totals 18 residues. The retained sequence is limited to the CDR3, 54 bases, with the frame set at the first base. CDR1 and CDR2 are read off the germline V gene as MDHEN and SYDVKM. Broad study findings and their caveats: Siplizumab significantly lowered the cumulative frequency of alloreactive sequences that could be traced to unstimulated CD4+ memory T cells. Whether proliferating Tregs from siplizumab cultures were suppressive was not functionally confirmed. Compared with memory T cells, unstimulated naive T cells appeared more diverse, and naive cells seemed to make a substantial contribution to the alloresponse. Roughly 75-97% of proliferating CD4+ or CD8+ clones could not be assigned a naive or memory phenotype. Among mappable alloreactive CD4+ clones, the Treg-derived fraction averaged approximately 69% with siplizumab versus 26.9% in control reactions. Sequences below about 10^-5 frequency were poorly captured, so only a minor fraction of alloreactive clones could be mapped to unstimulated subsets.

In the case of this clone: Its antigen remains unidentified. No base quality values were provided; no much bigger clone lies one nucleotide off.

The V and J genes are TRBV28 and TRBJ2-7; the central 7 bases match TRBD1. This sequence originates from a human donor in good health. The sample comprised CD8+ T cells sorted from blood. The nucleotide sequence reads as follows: TGTGCCAGCAGTTTAGGCTATCCAAACCTGGGACAGCCCTACGAGCAGTACTTC. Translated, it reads CASSLGYPNLGQPYEQYF.